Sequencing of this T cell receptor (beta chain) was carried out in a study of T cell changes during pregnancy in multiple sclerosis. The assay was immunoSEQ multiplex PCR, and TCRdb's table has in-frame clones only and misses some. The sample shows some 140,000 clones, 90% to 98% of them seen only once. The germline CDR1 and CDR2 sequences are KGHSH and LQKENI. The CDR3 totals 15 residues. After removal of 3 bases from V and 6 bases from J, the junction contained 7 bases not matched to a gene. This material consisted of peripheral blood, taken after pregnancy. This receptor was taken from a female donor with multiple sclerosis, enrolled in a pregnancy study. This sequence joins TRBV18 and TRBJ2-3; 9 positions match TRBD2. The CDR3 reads CASSPLSGRGDTQYF. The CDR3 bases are TGTGCCAGCTCACCTCTTAGCGGGAGAGGGGATACGCAGTATTTT.